A few counts support the clone carrying this TCR beta chain. Its antigen is not known. The data originate from a study of shared clonotypes between healthy human individuals. The study's findings and limits: Compared with memory subsets, naive subsets generally had larger estimated richness.

This CDR3 comprises 13 residues. Germline values: CDR1 LNHDA, CDR2 SQIVND (reference sequence). The ends were cut back, 5 bases at V and 3 bases at J, with 8 bases in the middle. Profiled with immunoSEQ multiplex PCR; TCRdb holds only in-frame clones, not every one. The sample has over a million clones, 70% to 80% seen once; the top ten hold roughly 0.57%. This TCR derives from a man between 18 and 29 years old in good health. Some clones in this sample may be carry-over from other donors' samples. The chain carries TRBV19 and TRBJ2-1; D not resolved. Sequencing input: memory CD4+ T cells from PBMCs. Noted subset: CD45RA-negative fraction. The CDR3 sequence: CASSPRRYNEQFF. DNA of the CDR3: TGTGCCAGTAGTCCCCGCCGCTACAATGAGCAGTTCTTC.